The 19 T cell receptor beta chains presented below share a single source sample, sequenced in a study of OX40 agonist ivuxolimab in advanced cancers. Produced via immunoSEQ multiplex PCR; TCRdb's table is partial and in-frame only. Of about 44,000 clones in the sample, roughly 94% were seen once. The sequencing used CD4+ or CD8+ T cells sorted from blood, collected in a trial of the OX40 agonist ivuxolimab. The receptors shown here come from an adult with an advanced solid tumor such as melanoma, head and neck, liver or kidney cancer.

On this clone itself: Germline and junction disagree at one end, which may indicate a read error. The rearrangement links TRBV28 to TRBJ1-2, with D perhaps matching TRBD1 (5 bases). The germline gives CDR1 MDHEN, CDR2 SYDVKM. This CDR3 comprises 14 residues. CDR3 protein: CASSIWDRNYGYTF. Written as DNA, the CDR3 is TGTGCCAGCAGTATATGGGACCGAAACTATGGCTACACCTTC.

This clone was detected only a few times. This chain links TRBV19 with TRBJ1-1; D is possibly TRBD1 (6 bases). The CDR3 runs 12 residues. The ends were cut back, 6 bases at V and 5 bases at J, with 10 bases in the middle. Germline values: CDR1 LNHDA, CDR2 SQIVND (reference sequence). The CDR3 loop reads CASSHRVTEAFF. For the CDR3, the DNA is TGTGCCAGTAGCCACAGGGTTACTGAAGCTTTCTTT. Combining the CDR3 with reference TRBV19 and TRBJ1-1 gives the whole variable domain DGGITQSPKYLFRKEGQNVTLSCEQNLNHDAMYWYRQDPGQGLRLIYYSQIVNDFQKGDIAEGYSVSREKKESFPLTVTSAQKNPTAFYLCASSHRVTEAFFGQGTRLTVV.

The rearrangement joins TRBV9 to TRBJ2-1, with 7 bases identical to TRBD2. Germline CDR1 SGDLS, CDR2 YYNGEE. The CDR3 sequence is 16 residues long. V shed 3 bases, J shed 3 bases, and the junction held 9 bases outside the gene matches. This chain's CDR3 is CASSGQLGGNYNEQFF. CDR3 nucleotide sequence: TGTGCCAGCAGCGGACAGCTCGGGGGGAACTACAATGAGCAGTTCTTC.

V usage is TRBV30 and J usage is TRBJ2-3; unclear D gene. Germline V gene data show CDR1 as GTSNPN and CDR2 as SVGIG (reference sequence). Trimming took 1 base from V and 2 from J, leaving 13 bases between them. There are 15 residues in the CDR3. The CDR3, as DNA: TGTGCCTGGAGTGCCTTTGGACGAAACACAGATACGCAGTATTTT. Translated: CAWSAFGRNTDTQYF. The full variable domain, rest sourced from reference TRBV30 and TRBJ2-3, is SQTIHQWPATLVQPVGSPLSLECTVEGTSNPNLYWYRQAAGRGLQLLFYSVGIGQISSEVPQNLSASRPQDRQFILSSKKLLLSDSGFYLCAWSAFGRNTDTQYFGPGTRLTVL.

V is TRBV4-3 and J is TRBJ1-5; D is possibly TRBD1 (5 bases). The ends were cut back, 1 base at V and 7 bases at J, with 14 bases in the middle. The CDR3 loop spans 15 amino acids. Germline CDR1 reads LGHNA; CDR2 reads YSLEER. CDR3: CASSQGSGKGQPQHF. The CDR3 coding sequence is TGCGCCAGCAGCCAAGGGTCAGGGAAAGGACAGCCCCAGCATTTT.

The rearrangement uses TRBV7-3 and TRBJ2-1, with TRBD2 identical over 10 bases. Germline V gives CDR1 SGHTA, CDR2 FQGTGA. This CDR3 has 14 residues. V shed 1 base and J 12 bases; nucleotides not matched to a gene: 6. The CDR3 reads CASSLNSGTSVQFF. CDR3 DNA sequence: TGTGCCAGCAGCTTAAACTCTGGGACTAGCGTGCAGTTCTTC.

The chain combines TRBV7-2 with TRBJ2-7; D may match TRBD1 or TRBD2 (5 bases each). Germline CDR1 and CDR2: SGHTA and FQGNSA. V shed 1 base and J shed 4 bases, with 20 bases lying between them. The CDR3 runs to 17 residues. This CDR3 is CASSLEADRQRVYEQYF. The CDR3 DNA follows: TGTGCCAGCAGCTTAGAGGCTGACAGACAGAGGGTTTACGAGCAGTACTTC.

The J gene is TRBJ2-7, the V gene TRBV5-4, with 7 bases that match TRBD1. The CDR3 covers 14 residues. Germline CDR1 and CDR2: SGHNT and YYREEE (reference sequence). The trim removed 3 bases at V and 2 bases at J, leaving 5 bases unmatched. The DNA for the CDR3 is TGTGCCAGCAGCTACGGGACAGACCCCTACGAGCAGTACTTC. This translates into CASSYGTDPYEQYF. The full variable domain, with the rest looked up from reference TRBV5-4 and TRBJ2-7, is ETGVTQSPTHLIKTRGQQVTLRCSSQSGHNTVSWYQQALGQGPQFIFQYYREEENGRGNFPPRFSGLQFPNYSSELNVNALELDDSALYLCASSYGTDPYEQYFGPGTRLTVT.

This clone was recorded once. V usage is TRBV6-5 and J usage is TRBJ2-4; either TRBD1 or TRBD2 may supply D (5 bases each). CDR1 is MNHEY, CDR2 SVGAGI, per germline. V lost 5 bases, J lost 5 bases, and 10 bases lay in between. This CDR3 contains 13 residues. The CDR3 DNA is TGTGCCAGCAGTAACCCGGGGCAAAACATTCAGTACTTC. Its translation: CASSNPGQNIQYF.

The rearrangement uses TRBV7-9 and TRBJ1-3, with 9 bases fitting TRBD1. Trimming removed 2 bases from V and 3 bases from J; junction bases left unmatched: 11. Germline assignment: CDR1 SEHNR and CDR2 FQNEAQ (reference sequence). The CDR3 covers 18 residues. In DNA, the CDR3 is TGTGCCAGCAGCTTAACGGCCGGGACAGGGATCTATGGAAACACCATATATTTT. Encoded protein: CASSLTAGTGIYGNTIYF.

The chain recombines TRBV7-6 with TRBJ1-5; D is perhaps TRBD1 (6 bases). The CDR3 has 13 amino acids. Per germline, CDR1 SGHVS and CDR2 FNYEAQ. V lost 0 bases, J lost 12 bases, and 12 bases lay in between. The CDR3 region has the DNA TGTGCCAGCAGCTTAGCGAGGGGGGCTCACCAGCATTTT. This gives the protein CASSLARGAHQHF. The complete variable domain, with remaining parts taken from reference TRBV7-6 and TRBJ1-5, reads GAGVSQSPRYKVTKRGQDVALRCDPISGHVSLYWYRQALGQGPEFLTYFNYEAQQDKSGLPNDRFSAERPEGSISTLTIQRTEQRDSAMYRCASSLARGAHQHFGDGTRLSIL.

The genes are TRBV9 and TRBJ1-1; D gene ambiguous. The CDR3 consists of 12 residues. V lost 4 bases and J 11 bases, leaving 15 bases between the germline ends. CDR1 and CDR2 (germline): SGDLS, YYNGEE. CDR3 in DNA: TGTGCCAGCAGCCCAAGCCACTCGAGGGCTTTCTTT. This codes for CASSPSHSRAFF.

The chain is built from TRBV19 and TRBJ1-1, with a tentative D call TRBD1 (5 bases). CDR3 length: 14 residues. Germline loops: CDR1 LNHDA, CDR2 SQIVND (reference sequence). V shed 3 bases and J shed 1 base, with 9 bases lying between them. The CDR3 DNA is TGTGCCAGTAGTATCGGAGGGGCGAACACTGAAGCTTTCTTT. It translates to CASSIGGANTEAFF.

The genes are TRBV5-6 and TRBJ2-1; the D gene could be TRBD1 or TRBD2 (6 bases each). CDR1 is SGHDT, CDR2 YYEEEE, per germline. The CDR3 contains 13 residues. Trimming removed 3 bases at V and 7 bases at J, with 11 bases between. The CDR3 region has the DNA TGTGCCAGCAGCTGGGGGGCCGAGAATGAGCAGTTCTTC. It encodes CASSWGAENEQFF.

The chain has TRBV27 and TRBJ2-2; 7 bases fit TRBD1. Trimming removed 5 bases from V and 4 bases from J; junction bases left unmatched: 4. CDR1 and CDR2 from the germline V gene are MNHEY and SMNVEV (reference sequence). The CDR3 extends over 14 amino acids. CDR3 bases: TGTGCCAGCAGTGCCGGGACAGTCACCGGGGAGCTGTTTTTT. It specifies CASSAGTVTGELFF.

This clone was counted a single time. This chain's CDR3 is CASTLPGIAGETQYF. In DNA, the CDR3 is TGTGCCAGCACCCTTCCGGGGATAGCGGGAGAGACCCAGTACTTC. J is TRBJ2-5 and V is TRBV7-8; 7 positions agree with TRBD2. The CDR3 is made up of 15 amino acids. Germline V CDR1 and CDR2: SGHVS, FQNEAQ. The V segment lost 7 bases and the J segment 4 bases; nucleotides outside the gene matches: 12.

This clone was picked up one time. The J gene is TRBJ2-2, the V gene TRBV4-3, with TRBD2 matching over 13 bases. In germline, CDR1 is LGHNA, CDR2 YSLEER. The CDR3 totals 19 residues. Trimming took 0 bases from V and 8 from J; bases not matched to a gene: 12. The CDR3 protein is CASSQDITLAGGPPGELFF. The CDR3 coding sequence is TGCGCCAGCAGCCAAGATATAACACTAGCGGGAGGGCCTCCAGGGGAGCTGTTTTTT.

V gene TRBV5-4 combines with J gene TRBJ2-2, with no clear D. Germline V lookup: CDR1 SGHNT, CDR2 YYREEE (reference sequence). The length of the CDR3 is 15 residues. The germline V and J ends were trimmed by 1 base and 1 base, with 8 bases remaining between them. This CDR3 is CASSLWSENTGELFF. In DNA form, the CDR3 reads TGTGCCAGCAGCTTGTGGTCAGAGAACACCGGGGAGCTGTTTTTT.

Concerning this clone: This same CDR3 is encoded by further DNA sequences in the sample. The CDR3 coding sequence is TGTGCCAGCAGTTTTCGTTCGTACGAGCAGTACTTC. The encoded protein is CASSFRSYEQYF. The chain employs TRBV28 and TRBJ2-7; the D is unclear. The CDR3 runs to 12 residues. V was shortened by 3 bases and J by 4 bases, with 7 bases between the two germline ends. Per germline, CDR1 MDHEN and CDR2 SYDVKM.